This entry lists 25 T cell receptor beta chains sequenced from one sample in a study of beta chain features in type 1 diabetes. As every portion of the isolated RNA was reverse transcribed, the sequencing read expressed TCRB transcripts. Measured with immunoSEQ multiplex PCR; TCRdb has only the in-frame clones, and not every one. The sample lists 360,000 or so clones, around 20% seen once, with 0.044% in the top ten. Input material: naive CD4+ T cells from blood. Every receptor here comes from a woman aged 18 to 35 in good health.

The V call is TRBV7-2, the J call TRBJ2-3; D possibly corresponds to TRBD2 (6 bases). The CDR3 totals 12 residues. V lost 0 bases and J 9 bases, leaving 7 bases between the germline ends. The germline gives CDR1 SGHTA, CDR2 FQGNSA. CDR3 bases: TGTGCCAGCAGCTTAGCGCGGGGCACGCAGTATTTT. This translates into CASSLARGTQYF. The entire variable domain, with the rest obtained from reference TRBV7-2 and TRBJ2-3, is as follows: GAGVSQSPSNKVTEKGKDVELRCDPISGHTALYWYRQSLGQGLEFLIYFQGNSAPDKSGLPSDRFSAERTGGSVSTLTIQRTQQEDSAVYLCASSLARGTQYFGPGTRLTVL.

The rearrangement links TRBV18 to TRBJ2-2; 7 bases are shared with TRBD1. The CDR3 is 17 amino acids. Germline V gene lookup returns CDR1 KGHSH and CDR2 LQKENI. The ends lost 3 bases at V and 6 bases at J; junction bases unmatched: 13. The CDR3 bases are TGTGCCAGCTCACCTCCTAAGACAGGGTCGGAGGCCGGGGAGCTGTTTTTT. Its protein is CASSPPKTGSEAGELFF. Supplemented by reference TRBV18 and TRBJ2-2, the full variable domain reads NAGVMQNPRHLVRRRGQEARLRCSPMKGHSHVYWYRQLPEEGLKFMVYLQKENIIDESGMPKERFSAEFPKEGPSILRIQQVVRGDSAAYFCASSPPKTGSEAGELFFGEGSRLTVL.

The chain is built from TRBV6-5 and TRBJ2-5, with D possibly being TRBD1 (5 bases). The end of the DNA is better explained by TRBJ2-7, so the J call may be wrong. There are 14 residues in the CDR3. Germline CDR1 MNHEY, CDR2 SVGAGI. CDR3: CASSYADSSYEQYF. The CDR3 nucleotides are TGTGCCAGCAGTTACGCAGACAGCTCCTACGAGCAGTACTTC.

This clone came up a few times. The V gene is TRBV11-2, the J gene TRBJ2-7, with D unclear. The V gene lost 4 bases and the J gene lost 6 bases, with 10 bases spanning the gap. Germline-derived CDR1 and CDR2 are SGHAT and FQNNGV. The CDR3 spans 12 residues. DNA of the CDR3: TGTGCCAGCAGCTCCCCTTCGGGCGAGCAGTACTTC. Its protein is CASSSPSGEQYF.

This sequence joins TRBV30 and TRBJ2-5; D possibly corresponds to TRBD2 (7 bases). V lost 1 base and J lost 7, with 19 bases in between. The CDR3 sequence is 15 residues long. Per the germline V gene, CDR1 is GTSNPN and CDR2 is SVGIG (reference sequence). CDR3: CAWSEGGGQAGTQYF. As DNA, the CDR3 is TGTGCCTGGAGTGAGGGGGGGGGCCAAGCAGGGACCCAGTACTTC.

This chain joins TRBV29-1 and TRBJ2-7; a possible D gene is TRBD2 (6 bases). Germline values: CDR1 SQVTM, CDR2 ANQGSEA. The CDR3 runs 14 residues. V was clipped by 4 bases and J by 0 bases, with 13 bases between them. CDR3 residues: CSVGRGGSSYEQYF. The DNA of the CDR3 is TGCAGCGTTGGGAGGGGCGGAAGCTCCTACGAGCAGTACTTC.

The chain combines TRBV7-6 with TRBJ2-5, with 11 bases lining up with TRBD2. The CDR3 totals 14 residues. V lost 5 bases, J lost 5 bases, and 4 bases stayed unmatched. Germline CDR1 and CDR2: SGHVS and FNYEAQ. The CDR3 protein is CASSPGTSGETQYF. The DNA for the CDR3 is TGTGCCAGCAGCCCAGGGACTAGCGGCGAGACCCAGTACTTC.

The genes are TRBV5-1 and TRBJ2-1, with a weak D call TRBD1 (6 bases). The germline gives CDR1 SGHRS, CDR2 YFSETQ. The CDR3 length is 15 residues. V was clipped by 4 bases and J by 5 bases, with 16 bases between them. The CDR3 coding sequence is TGCGCCAGCAGCCCCAGGGGCCGCGGAGACAATGAGCAGTTCTTC. Its protein product is CASSPRGRGDNEQFF.

The J gene is TRBJ2-7, the V gene TRBV27; TRBD2 might be the D (5 bases). V was pared by 2 bases and J by 6 bases, with 17 bases between. CDR3 length equals 15 residues. Germline CDR1 reads MNHEY; CDR2 reads SMNVEV (reference sequence). The CDR3 sequence is CASSLATRVRGEQYF. Here the CDR3 DNA reads TGTGCCAGCAGTTTAGCGACGAGGGTCCGGGGCGAGCAGTACTTC.

The rearrangement links TRBV27 to TRBJ2-1; D perhaps matches TRBD2 (6 bases). Trimming took off 5 bases at V and 9 bases at J, with 20 bases between the two ends. Per germline, CDR1 MNHEY and CDR2 SMNVEV (reference sequence). This CDR3 is built from 15 residues. The CDR3 protein is CASSASSGTSSEQFF. The DNA for the CDR3 is TGTGCCAGCAGTGCTAGTAGCGGTACCTCCAGTGAGCAGTTCTTC.

The genes are TRBV18 and TRBJ2-3; no reliable D call. The germline CDR1 and CDR2 sequences are KGHSH and LQKENI. The germline V and J ends were trimmed by 6 bases and 4 bases, with 14 bases remaining between them. The CDR3 contains 14 residues. The CDR3 here is CASSLLLPPDTQYF. The CDR3 DNA is TGTGCCAGCTCCCTACTCTTGCCCCCAGATACGCAGTATTTT.

In this sample, this clone turned up a few times. V is TRBV5-1 and J is TRBJ2-1; TRBD2 aligns across 14 bases. The trim removed 3 bases at V and 7 bases at J, leaving 9 bases unmatched. Looked up from germline, CDR1 is SGHRS and CDR2 is YFSETQ. This CDR3 contains 17 residues. Written as DNA, the CDR3 is TGCGCCAGCAGCTCTACTACAGGGACTAGCGGGAGAAATGAGCAGTTCTTC. Protein sequence: CASSSTTGTSGRNEQFF. The whole variable domain, filled in from reference TRBV5-1 and TRBJ2-1, reads KAGVTQTPRYLIKTRGQQVTLSCSPISGHRSVSWYQQTPGQGLQFLFEYFSETQRNKGNFPGRFSGRQFSNSRSEMNVSTLELGDSALYLCASSSTTGTSGRNEQFFGPGTRLTVL.

This clone was observed a handful of times. This specimen includes other DNA sequences encoding the same CDR3. V gene TRBV18 combines with J gene TRBJ2-7; 7 positions agree with TRBD1. The CDR3 has 14 residues. Trimming removed 3 bases from V and 0 bases from J; junction bases left unmatched: 2. Germline V lookup: CDR1 KGHSH, CDR2 LQKENI. CDR3 residues: CASSPGQASYEQYF. As DNA, the CDR3 is TGTGCCAGCTCACCCGGACAGGCCTCCTACGAGCAGTACTTC.

This clone occurred a few times. The chain recombines TRBV2 with TRBJ1-5, with unresolved D. The CDR3 has 11 amino acids. CDR1 and CDR2 (germline): SNHLY, FYNNEI. With 8 bases removed from V and 5 bases from J, the gap between germline ends came to 7 bases. DNA of the CDR3: TGTGCCAGCGGGGAGGATCAGCCCCAGCATTTT. Translating gives CASGEDQPQHF.

This chain uses TRBV6-5 with TRBJ2-3, with 7 positions matching TRBD2. Trimming cost V 3 bases and J 1 base; bases outside gene matches: 7. CDR3 length: 16 amino acids. The V gene's germline CDR1 is MNHEY and CDR2 SVGAGI. This chain's CDR3 is CASSYGGSWGTDTQYF. The CDR3 DNA reads as TGTGCCAGCAGTTATGGCGGGAGCTGGGGCACAGATACGCAGTATTTT.

This clone was picked up a small number of times. A read error may produce the germline difference seen at one junction end. The chain has TRBV5-1 and TRBJ1-1; D remains ambiguous. Germline CDR1 is SGHRS and CDR2 is YFSETQ. CDR3 length: 12 amino acids. This CDR3 is CASSLDRGAELF. The CDR3 nucleotides read TGCGCCAGCAGCTTGGATCGGGGAGCGGAGCTATTT. Based on the CDR3 plus reference TRBV5-1 and TRBJ1-1, the full variable domain is KAGVTQTPRYLIKTRGQQVTLSCSPISGHRSVSWYQQTPGQGLQFLFEYFSETQRNKGNFPGRFSGRQFSNSRSEMNVSTLELGDSALYLCASSLDRGAELFGQGTRLTVV.

This chain connects TRBV5-6 to TRBJ2-5; 9 bases are a match to TRBD2. V was pared by 0 bases and J by 3 bases, with 3 bases of the junction left unmatched. Germline-derived CDR1 and CDR2 are SGHDT and YYEEEE. This CDR3 has 15 amino acids. The CDR3 nucleotides are TGTGCCAGCAGCTTGGTGGCTAGCGGGAAAGAGACCCAGTACTTC. Protein product: CASSLVASGKETQYF.

This chain links TRBV19 with TRBJ2-7, with 9 bases aligning to TRBD1. Looked up from germline, CDR1 is LNHDA and CDR2 is SQIVND (reference sequence). This CDR3 is built from 15 residues. The J segment lost 3 bases and the V segment lost 5 bases, leaving 8 bases of the junction unmatched. CDR3 bases: TGTGCCAGTAGTCTTACACCGGGACAGGGCTACGAGCAGTACTTC. Its translation is CASSLTPGQGYEQYF.

To note about this clone: The same CDR3 also results from other DNA sequences found in this sample. The chain joins TRBV5-1 to TRBJ1-1, with D hard to call. V lost 2 bases and J lost 4, with 6 bases in between. Per the germline V gene, CDR1 is SGHRS and CDR2 is YFSETQ. The CDR3 sequence is 12 residues long. CDR3 in DNA: TGCGCCAGCAGCTTCGGTGGCACTGAAGCTTTCTTT. Translated: CASSFGGTEAFF.

This sequence joins TRBV4-1 and TRBJ2-7, with TRBD1 matching 9 bases. The junction had 5 bases not matched to a gene; V was cut back by 1 base and J by 4 bases. CDR3 length: 15 amino acids. Germline V CDR1 and CDR2: MGHRA, YSYEKL. In DNA, the CDR3 is TGCGCCAGCAGCCAAGGGCAGGGACAGGGATACGAGCAGTACTTC. Amino acids: CASSQGQGQGYEQYF.

The chain combines TRBV2 with TRBJ2-7; 13 bases fit TRBD2. This CDR3 spans 18 amino acids. Germline CDR1 reads SNHLY; CDR2 reads FYNNEI. V was pared by 7 bases and J by 2 bases, with 14 bases of the junction left unmatched. The DNA for the CDR3 is TGTGCCAGCACCAATCCTAGGACTAGCGGGAGTTTCCCCTACGAGCAGTACTTC. This gives the protein CASTNPRTSGSFPYEQYF.

This clone has just a few counts. The rearrangement uses TRBV5-1 and TRBJ2-7, with 13 bases fitting TRBD2. From germline, CDR1 is SGHRS and CDR2 YFSETQ. V lost 9 bases, J lost 2 bases, and 5 bases stayed unmatched. The CDR3 covers 14 residues. The CDR3 coding sequence is TGCGCCACCCCGGGACTAGCGGGAACCTACGAGCAGTACTTC. This gives the protein CATPGLAGTYEQYF.

This chain links TRBV5-1 with TRBJ2-7, with a possible D match to TRBD1 (7 bases). The CDR3 totals 16 residues. Trimming cost V 0 bases and J 9 bases, with 22 bases left between them. Germline CDR1 reads SGHRS; CDR2 reads YFSETQ. As DNA, the CDR3 is TGCGCCAGCAGCTTGGCTCCGACAGGGACTCCTAGGGGGCAGTACTTC. It codes for CASSLAPTGTPRGQYF. Full variable domain (remainder filled in from reference TRBV5-1 and TRBJ2-7): KAGVTQTPRYLIKTRGQQVTLSCSPISGHRSVSWYQQTPGQGLQFLFEYFSETQRNKGNFPGRFSGRQFSNSRSEMNVSTLELGDSALYLCASSLAPTGTPRGQYFGPGTRLTVT.

This clone was counted a few times. This chain uses TRBV5-4 with TRBJ2-7, with unresolved D. V gave up 0 bases and J gave up 0 bases, with 13 bases separating them. Per the germline V gene, CDR1 is SGHNT and CDR2 is YYREEE (reference sequence). The CDR3 consists of 16 residues. In nucleotides, the CDR3 is TGTGCCAGCAGCTTGGACAGCCCTTCCTCCTCCTACGAGCAGTACTTC. The encoded protein is CASSLDSPSSSYEQYF.

This clone has a handful of counts. This chain connects TRBV15 to TRBJ1-5, with 8 bases matching TRBD1. V trimming: 1 base; J trimming: 5 bases; junction bases outside the gene matches: 4. Germline V CDR1 and CDR2: LNHNV, YYDKDF (reference sequence). The CDR3 covers 15 residues. The DNA for the CDR3 is TGTGCCACCAGCAGAGTAGCAGGGGGCGATCAGCCCCAGCATTTT. This gives the protein CATSRVAGGDQPQHF.